This T cell receptor beta chain was found in a study of vaccination effects on CD4 cells after COVID-19 (dated by TCRdb to 2022 to 2024). General notes on the study: The ViraFEST assay stimulated PBMC with viral peptide pools and then used TCR sequencing to identify antigen-specific CD4+ T cell clonotypes by expansion. After vaccination, three convalescent patients were sampled at an early time point (day +14) and at a late time point (day +241, +227 and +161, respectively). Post-vaccine samples across the study were collected a median of 72 days after the second dose, with a range of 14 to 241. Each well held over 1.5 million PBMC cultured in IMDM containing roughly 5% human AB serum, approximately 10 IU/ml IL-2 and gentamicin, along with around 11 ug/ml peptides. SARS-CoV-2 spike-specific CD4+ TCR repertoires from before and after mRNA vaccination were compared in COVID-19 convalescent patients and in infection-naive vaccine recipients. A total of 10 COVID-19 convalescent patients and a handful of SARS-CoV-2-naive healthy vaccine recipients were included in the full study. Cultures from other donors in the study were sequenced using the Oncomine TCR Beta short-read assay on an Illumina iSeq 100. The paper as a whole reports these results and caveats: Limitations of the study were the small number of convalescent patients and the absence of early post-infection timepoints. Marked clonal contraction was observed in both infection-induced and vaccine-induced clones at late post-vaccination timepoints, consistent with waning T cell responses. For convalescent patients, new clones induced by the vaccine made up most of the post-vaccine spike-reactive repertoire, and these new clones were largely distinct from the clones induced by infection.

CDR1 and CDR2, per the germline V gene, are MNHEY and SVGAGI. There are 14 amino acids in the CDR3, from cysteine to phenylalanine inclusive. Only CDR3 DNA is held: 42 bases, read in frame from base 1. The V end loses 5 bases and the J end loses 5 bases, and a stretch of 13 bases separates them. After approximately eleven days of culture, CD4+ T cells were isolated with the EasySep CD4+ T cell isolation kit. PCR-confirmed SARS-CoV-2 infection had occurred in convalescent patients between March and December 2020, before the Alpha, Beta and Delta variants emerged in the United States. Two doses of either the BNT162b2 or the mRNA-1273 mRNA SARS-CoV-2 vaccine were administered to participants. On days 3 and 7, half of the culture medium was replaced with fresh IL-2-containing medium. Unless noted otherwise, every peptide stimulation condition was cultured in triplicate wells. Using Ficoll-Paque Plus gradient centrifugation, PBMC were separated from whole blood and then either used fresh or cryopreserved at -140C. The QIAamp micro DNA kit was used to extract genomic DNA from the cultured CD4+ T cells.

To note about this clone: No cognate antigen has been identified for it. Per-base qualities were not stored, and no clone one base away is much larger.

Library generation was performed with the immunoSEQ multiplex PCR assay. DNA from the cultured, isolated CD4+ T cells was subjected to TCR beta CDR3 sequencing. Concerning the study's data processing: Non-productive TCR sequences were removed and reads were trimmed to the CDR3 region, keeping CDR3s of at least 7 amino acids. Antigen-specific clonotypes were identified using the MANAFEST web app by comparison of expansion in peptide wells against reference cultures. For clones to be considered positive, expansion at FDR<0.05 versus reference and all other wells, an odds ratio above 5, and a frequency above 0.1% in two replicate wells were required. A clonotype was called cross-reactive if it was significantly expanded both in SARS-CoV-2 spike wells and in at least one common cold coronavirus spike condition. CDR3 similarity was assessed by Levenshtein distance using the stringdist R package, and unrooted trees were constructed with ape in R 3.6.1. Held by TCRdb, this immuneACCESS table contains in-frame sequences only and omits some clones. Under half of the omission traces to an unresolved V gene where checked; the cause of the rest is unknown. V and J calls plus clone size are reproduced from that table; the DNA served to infer D and trimming. Across this sample there are tens of thousands of clones, with 74% seen only once. Clones ranked in the top ten supply 5% to 5.5% of the sample.

The sample consisted of CD4+ T cells from PBMCs cultured without peptide, taken after COVID-19 vaccination. The source of this sequence is a human donor who had a prior SARS-CoV-2 infection. The sequence links TRBV6-5 to TRBJ2-1, with a tentative D call of TRBD1 or TRBD2, each matching 6 bases. The DNA is TGTGCCAGCAGTCGCTGGGGGGCCCACAATGAGCAGTTCTTC. Protein translation: CASSRWGAHNEQFF.